This T cell receptor beta chain is drawn from a study of shared clonotypes between healthy human individuals. Study overall: For every donor, three CD4 naive, three CD4 memory, two CD8 naive and one CD8 memory plates were used. Study-level findings and limits: Estimated clonotype richness was generally higher in naive than memory subsets.

The CDR3 is 12 residues long. Germline V gene lookup returns CDR1 MNHNY and CDR2 SVGAGI (reference sequence). Trimming took 2 bases from V and 9 from J, leaving 8 bases between them. A word on this clone: Its cognate antigen is unknown.

It was across several immunoSEQ plates that each subset's genomic DNA was evenly split. TCRdb keeps only in-frame clones here, not all; method: immunoSEQ multiplex PCR. The sample shows about 1.5 million clones, around 95% of them seen only once. Donors, without exception, were Caucasian adults residing in Nashville, Tennessee. V and J are TRBV6-6 and TRBJ1-5, with D hard to call. The TCR was taken from a man aged 25-40 years in good health. The sequenced sample consisted of naive CD4+ T cells sorted from blood. Noted subset: CD45RA+ positively selected. As DNA, the CDR3 is TGTGCCAGCAGTTACCCCCCAAGGCCCCAGCATTTT. Protein sequence: CASSYPPRPQHF.